What follows are 27 T cell receptor beta chains derived from one specimen sequenced in a study of cytomegalovirus exposure and HLA in healthy donors. The method was immunoSEQ multiplex PCR; TCRdb's version includes in-frame clones alone and lacks a portion of them. The sample includes 150,000 or so clones, approximately 94% seen only once; the top ten take approximately 1.8%. Sequenced: PBMCs. Receptor source: a young man in good health and CMV-seropositive.

V usage is TRBV6-1 and J usage is TRBJ2-5; 10 bases fit TRBD2. V lost 10 bases, J lost 0 bases, and 5 bases stayed unmatched. The CDR3 sequence is 14 residues long. Looked up from germline, CDR1 is MNHNS and CDR2 is SASEGT. Here the CDR3 reads CAISTSGYQETQYF. The CDR3 DNA reads as TGTGCCATTTCGACTAGCGGGTACCAAGAGACCCAGTACTTC.

Comment on this clone: Other nucleotide sequences in the sample specify the same CDR3. V is TRBV5-4 and J is TRBJ2-7; no clear D gene. Germline V gene lookup returns CDR1 SGHNT and CDR2 YYREEE (reference sequence). Trimming took off 2 bases at V and 2 bases at J, with 8 bases between the two ends. There are 13 residues in the CDR3. The CDR3 loop is CASSLDRTYEQYF. DNA of the CDR3: TGTGCCAGCAGCTTAGATAGAACCTACGAGCAGTACTTC.

The chain employs TRBV5-1 and TRBJ2-1; 14 bases are a match to TRBD2. Germline loops: CDR1 SGHRS, CDR2 YFSETQ. The CDR3 extends over 19 amino acids. The trim removed 3 bases at V and 1 base at J, leaving 9 bases unmatched. The CDR3 reads CASSSTGGLAGVSYNEQFF. The CDR3 DNA sequence: TGCGCCAGCAGCTCGACAGGGGGACTAGCGGGAGTATCCTACAATGAGCAGTTCTTC.

V gene TRBV7-2 combines with J gene TRBJ2-3; no firm D call. There are 12 residues in the CDR3. Germline values: CDR1 SGHTA, CDR2 FQGNSA. The V gene lost 5 bases and the J gene lost 4 bases, with 7 bases spanning the gap. CDR3 amino acids: CASSAFADTQYF. The CDR3 DNA reads TGTGCCAGCAGCGCGTTCGCAGATACGCAGTATTTT.

The rearrangement links TRBV5-5 to TRBJ1-3; D gene ambiguous. In germline, CDR1 is SGHKS, CDR2 YYEKEE (reference sequence). V shed 0 bases and J shed 4 bases, with 8 bases lying between them. The CDR3 sequence is 14 residues long. CDR3 sequence (DNA): TGTGCCAGCAGCTTGGGATCGCAGGGAAACACCATATATTTT. Protein product: CASSLGSQGNTIYF.

This clone showed up just once. The rearrangement uses TRBV4-2 and TRBJ2-5; perhaps TRBD2 as D (5 bases). In germline, CDR1 is LGHNA, CDR2 YNFKEQ. The ends were cut back, 1 base at V and 8 bases at J, with 17 bases in the middle. The length of the CDR3 is 15 residues. CDR3 sequence: CASSQVATKSITQYF. The DNA for the CDR3 is TGTGCCAGCAGCCAAGTGGCGACTAAGTCCATTACCCAGTACTTC.

The chain carries TRBV20-1 and TRBJ2-3; D perhaps matches TRBD2 (5 bases). V gave up 4 bases and J gave up 8 bases, with 10 bases separating them. The CDR3 is made up of 11 amino acids. Germline assignment: CDR1 DFQATT and CDR2 SNEGSKA (reference sequence). CDR3 nucleotide sequence: TGCAGTGCTATAGGAGAGGGTACGCAGTATTTT. This gives the protein CSAIGEGTQYF.

The rearrangement uses TRBV4-1 and TRBJ2-1; tentatively, D is TRBD1 (5 bases). The germline V gene has CDR1 MGHRA and CDR2 YSYEKL. CDR3 size: 15 residues. Trimming stripped 3 bases from V and 9 bases from J, with 18 bases between. As DNA, the CDR3 is TGCGCCAGCAGCCATTTGTCGCAGGGCGAAGGTGAGCAGTTCTTC. Translating it yields CASSHLSQGEGEQFF.

This sequence joins TRBV11-2 and TRBJ1-4, with TRBD1 as a possible D gene (6 bases). V lost 3 bases, J lost 8 bases, and 7 bases lay in between. CDR1 and CDR2 from the germline V gene are SGHAT and FQNNGV. This CDR3 has 12 residues. Here the CDR3 reads CASSLRGEKLFF. The DNA for the CDR3 is TGTGCCAGCAGCTTGAGGGGGGAAAAACTGTTTTTT.

This clone is a singleton in its sample. The chain is built from TRBV6-6 and TRBJ2-7; 11 bases fit TRBD1. This CDR3 region has 16 residues. Looked up from germline, CDR1 is MNHNY and CDR2 is SVGAGI (reference sequence). With 6 bases clipped from V and 2 bases from J, the junction kept 9 bases outside the gene matches. DNA of the CDR3: TGTGCCAGCAGGCGGACAGGGGGCGGGCCTCCCTACGAGCAGTACTTC. It yields the protein CASRRTGGGPPYEQYF.

V gene TRBV5-4 combines with J gene TRBJ2-7; TRBD2 is a possible D gene (7 bases). Germline assignment: CDR1 SGHNT and CDR2 YYREEE (reference sequence). This CDR3 is 17 amino acids long. The V end lost 0 bases, the J end lost 6 bases, and 22 bases lay between the germline ends. CDR3 nucleotide sequence: TGTGCCAGCAGCTTGGGTGGTAGGGGGGAGGGCTTGCTCGAGCAGTACTTC. Its protein product is CASSLGGRGEGLLEQYF.

The chain employs TRBV5-1 and TRBJ2-1, with TRBD2 matching 11 bases. The CDR3 loop spans 15 amino acids. With V trimmed by 0 bases and J by 7 bases, 3 bases remained unmatched. Germline assignment: CDR1 SGHRS and CDR2 YFSETQ. The CDR3 reads CASSLEASGRNEQFF. In DNA form, the CDR3 reads TGCGCCAGCAGCTTGGAGGCTAGCGGGAGGAATGAGCAGTTCTTC.

The chain links TRBV27 to TRBJ2-1, with 7 bases lining up with TRBD2. The germline gives CDR1 MNHEY, CDR2 SMNVEV (reference sequence). CDR3 length: 19 amino acids. Trimming at V came to 9 bases and at J to 5 bases, leaving 25 bases not matched to a gene. The CDR3 here is CASHAEAGAPTSYHNEQFF. The CDR3 nucleotides are TGTGCCAGTCACGCGGAGGCCGGCGCCCCGACTAGCTACCACAATGAGCAGTTCTTC.

This chain uses TRBV5-5 with TRBJ2-1; TRBD1 aligns across 9 bases. Germline-derived CDR1 and CDR2 are SGHKS and YYEKEE (reference sequence). After removal of 4 bases from V and 7 bases from J, the junction contained 6 bases not matched to a gene. This CDR3 has 14 residues. CDR3 in DNA: TGTGCCAGCAGCCCAGGGGACAGGGAAAATGAGCAGTTCTTC. This encodes CASSPGDRENEQFF.

The CDR3 DNA reads TGTGCCAGCAGCTTAAGAGCGCAGAACACCGGGGAGCTGTTTTTT. It is translated as CASSLRAQNTGELFF. The genes are TRBV7-2 and TRBJ2-2; D remains ambiguous. CDR3 length: 15 amino acids. V lost 2 bases to trimming and J lost 1 base, with 8 bases between them. Germline-derived CDR1 and CDR2 are SGHTA and FQGNSA.

The gene calls are TRBV13 and TRBJ2-1; TRBD2 matches 8 bases. Looked up from germline, CDR1 is PRHDT and CDR2 is FYEKMQ (reference sequence). This CDR3 has 21 residues. V was clipped by 5 bases and J by 0 bases; unmatched bases: 21. The CDR3 DNA follows: TGTGCCAGCAGCCCCCGCGCGTTTGAAATTTCCGGGACTAGCTCCTACAATGAGCAGTTCTTC. Amino acid sequence: CASSPRAFEISGTSSYNEQFF.

The chain uses TRBV5-1 and TRBJ2-6; a weak D match, TRBD1 (6 bases). The CDR3 consists of 17 residues. Trimming took off 3 bases at V and 0 bases at J, with 13 bases between the two ends. The germline gives CDR1 SGHRS, CDR2 YFSETQ. The CDR3 loop reads CASSSGTLPSGANVLTF. The CDR3 region has the DNA TGCGCCAGCAGCTCCGGGACACTCCCCTCTGGGGCCAACGTCCTGACTTTC.

This rearrangement joins TRBV15 to TRBJ1-4; TRBD1 is a possible D gene (6 bases). CDR1 LNHNV and CDR2 YYDKDF come from the germline V gene (reference sequence). The CDR3 extends over 13 amino acids. V was trimmed by 3 bases and J by 8 bases, leaving 10 bases between them. This CDR3 is CATSRGHGEKLFF. In DNA, the CDR3 is TGTGCCACCAGCAGGGGACACGGGGAAAAACTGTTTTTT.

This clone came up a few times. This chain joins TRBV29-1 and TRBJ1-2, with D maybe TRBD1 (6 bases). The CDR3 is 10 amino acids. V was pared by 1 base and J by 12 bases, with 9 bases between. Germline CDR1 SQVTM, CDR2 ANQGSEA. The CDR3 spells CSVEARGHTF. Written as DNA, the CDR3 is TGCAGCGTTGAAGCCAGGGGCCACACCTTC.

The chain links TRBV19 to TRBJ1-5; D is possibly TRBD1 (6 bases). V was shortened by 7 bases and J by 3 bases, with 13 bases between the two germline ends. The germline V gene has CDR1 LNHDA and CDR2 SQIVND (reference sequence). The CDR3 has 14 amino acids. The CDR3 DNA follows: TGTGCCAGTAATCTCAGGACAGCCAATCAGCCCCAGCATTTT. It specifies CASNLRTANQPQHF.

The chain recombines TRBV28 with TRBJ2-1, with D possibly matching TRBD2 (6 bases). CDR1 and CDR2 from the germline V gene are MDHEN and SYDVKM. Trimming took off 4 bases at V and 11 bases at J, with 9 bases between the two ends. The CDR3 consists of 11 residues. DNA for the CDR3: TGTGCCAGCAGTTGGGGGACTCAGCAGTTCTTC. Protein sequence: CASSWGTQQFF.

The J gene is TRBJ1-1, the V gene TRBV4-2, with 7 bases identical to TRBD1. The ends lost 4 bases at V and 1 base at J; junction bases unmatched: 6. Looked up from germline, CDR1 is LGHNA and CDR2 is YNFKEQ. This CDR3 is built from 15 residues. CDR3 coding DNA: TGTGCCAGCAGCCGAGAAGGGACAGAGAACACTGAAGCTTTCTTT. It encodes CASSREGTENTEAFF.

The V call is TRBV18, the J call TRBJ2-6; D is perhaps TRBD2 (5 bases). CDR1 is KGHSH, CDR2 LQKENI, per germline. Trimming took off 0 bases at V and 0 bases at J, with 12 bases between the two ends. The CDR3 contains 18 residues. The chain's CDR3 is CASSPPRGRLSGANVLTF. CDR3 bases: TGTGCCAGCTCACCACCACGGGGTCGCCTCTCTGGGGCCAACGTCCTGACTTTC.

The CDR3 spells CASSQDGTSGRALSYEQYF. CDR3 bases: TGCGCCAGCAGCCAGGACGGGACTAGCGGGAGGGCCCTATCATACGAGCAGTACTTC. This chain uses TRBV4-1 with TRBJ2-7; 16 bases map to TRBD2. The germline V gene has CDR1 MGHRA and CDR2 YSYEKL. This CDR3 is 19 amino acids long. The ends lost 3 bases at V and 4 bases at J; junction bases unmatched: 12.

V is TRBV19 and J is TRBJ2-7; weak D call: TRBD2 (6 bases). Per germline, CDR1 LNHDA and CDR2 SQIVND (reference sequence). The V end lost 5 bases, the J end lost 2 bases, and 16 bases lay between the germline ends. The CDR3 runs 15 residues. The CDR3 protein is CASSYSGGKTYEQYF. CDR3 in DNA: TGTGCCAGTAGTTACTCAGGAGGGAAGACCTACGAGCAGTACTTC.

This clone came up once. This sequence joins TRBV2 and TRBJ2-1; 10 bases are a match to TRBD1. The CDR3 length is 14 residues. Germline CDR1 and CDR2: SNHLY and FYNNEI. Trimming cost V 11 bases and J 7 bases; bases outside gene matches: 11. For the CDR3, the DNA is TGTGCCCACACGGGGGACAGGGGTATGAATGAGCAGTTCTTC. Residues: CAHTGDRGMNEQFF.

Details on this clone: One end of the junction does not line up with germline, which may come from a read error. This chain uses TRBV10-3 with TRBJ2-1, with 9 bases aligning to TRBD2. CDR1 and CDR2 from the germline V gene are ENHRY and SYGVKD. This CDR3 comprises 14 residues. The DNA for the CDR3 is TGTGCCAACAGTGGAGCGGGAGGATACAATGAGCAGTTCTTC. Amino acid sequence: CANSGAGGYNEQFF.